This T cell receptor beta chain was recovered during a study of shared clonotypes between healthy human individuals. Researchers partitioned CD4+ cells into CD45RA+ naive and CD45RA-negative memory subsets. Produced via immunoSEQ multiplex PCR; TCRdb's table is partial and in-frame only. Of 2 million to 2.5 million clones listed, approximately 95% are singletons. Remarks on this clone: Its antigen is unidentified.

V was cut by 1 base and J by 0 bases, with 7 bases left in between. Germline V CDR1 and CDR2: LNHNV, YYDKDF (reference sequence). The CDR3 loop spans 15 amino acids. General observations from the study: Sample collection involved blood only; tissue repertoires are likely different. Clonotype sharing among the donors was expected to vary with sequencing depth.

The receptor was derived from a man younger than 35 in good health. Some clones in this sample may be carry-over from other donors' samples. Sequencing was performed on naive CD4+ T cells from PBMCs. Noted subset: CD45RA+ positively selected. V usage is TRBV15 and J usage is TRBJ2-1; D is possibly TRBD2 (6 bases). CDR3 sequence: CATSRGRDSYNEQFF. The CDR3 region has the DNA TGTGCCACCAGCAGAGGGCGGGACTCCTACAATGAGCAGTTCTTC.